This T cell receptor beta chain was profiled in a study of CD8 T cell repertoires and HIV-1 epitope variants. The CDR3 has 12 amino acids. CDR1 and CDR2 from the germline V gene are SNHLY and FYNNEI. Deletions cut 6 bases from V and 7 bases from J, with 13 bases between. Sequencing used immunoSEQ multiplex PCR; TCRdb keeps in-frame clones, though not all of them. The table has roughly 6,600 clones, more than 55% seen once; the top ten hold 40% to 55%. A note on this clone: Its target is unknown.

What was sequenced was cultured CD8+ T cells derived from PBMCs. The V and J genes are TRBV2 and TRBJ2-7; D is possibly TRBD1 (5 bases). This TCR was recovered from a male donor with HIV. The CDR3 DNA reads TGTGCCAGCAGGAACCCCACAGGAGAGCAGTACTTC. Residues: CASRNPTGEQYF. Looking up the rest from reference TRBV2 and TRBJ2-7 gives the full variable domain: EPEVTQTPSHQVTQMGQEVILRCVPISNHLYFYWYRQILGQKVEFLVSFYNNEISEKSEIFDDQFSVERPDGSNFTLKIRSTKLEDSAMYFCASRNPTGEQYFGPGTRLTVT.